This T cell receptor (beta chain) emerged from a study of blood T cell repertoires in COVID-19. Across the whole study: Collection of acute and convalescent COVID-19 samples took place in the United States, Italy and Spain.

CDR3 length: 16 amino acids. Germline CDR1 SGHKS, CDR2 YYEKEE (reference sequence). V was trimmed by 7 bases and J by 1 base, leaving 17 bases between them. Only one count was recorded for this clone. In the source study's methods: Amplification of reference gene primers provided the estimated nucleated cell counts. The table came from immunoSEQ multiplex PCR; TCRdb's copy has only in-frame clones and leaves some out. V, J and clone size reflect that table, while D and trimming were determined from the DNA. The data contain under 250,000 clones, around 81% of them singletons. The chain links TRBV5-5 to TRBJ2-2, with a tentative D call TRBD2 (5 bases). Material: peripheral blood. The source is a woman aged 60-75 years with acute or convalescent COVID-19. CDR3 DNA sequence: TGTGCCAGCGGTAGGAGGCACGGCCTGAACACCGGGGAGCTGTTTTTT. This codes for CASGRRHGLNTGELFF.